This T cell receptor (beta chain) was sequenced during a study of OX40 agonist ivuxolimab in advanced cancers. Study overall: Those treated in dose escalation had hepatocellular carcinoma, melanoma, renal cell cancer or head and neck cancer. Findings and limits, study-wide: Relative to CD4+, CD8+ T cells held more expanded clones on average.

The table came from immunoSEQ multiplex PCR; TCRdb's copy has only in-frame clones and leaves some out. This sample has about 36,000 clones, with around 89% found just once. Note on this clone: The antigen is undetermined.

Germline CDR1 and CDR2: SGHVS and FQNEAQ. V lost 7 bases, J lost 10 bases, and 9 bases stayed unmatched. The length of the CDR3 is 15 residues. The receptor was derived from an adult with an advanced solid tumor such as melanoma, head and neck, liver or kidney cancer. V is TRBV7-8 and J is TRBJ2-1, with 14 bases that match TRBD2. Sequences were derived from CD4+ or CD8+ T cells sorted from blood, sampled in a trial of the OX40 agonist ivuxolimab. CDR3 bases: TGTGCCAGCACCCCGGGGACTAGCGGGAGTTGGGAGCAGTTCTTC. Its protein product is CASTPGTSGSWEQFF.